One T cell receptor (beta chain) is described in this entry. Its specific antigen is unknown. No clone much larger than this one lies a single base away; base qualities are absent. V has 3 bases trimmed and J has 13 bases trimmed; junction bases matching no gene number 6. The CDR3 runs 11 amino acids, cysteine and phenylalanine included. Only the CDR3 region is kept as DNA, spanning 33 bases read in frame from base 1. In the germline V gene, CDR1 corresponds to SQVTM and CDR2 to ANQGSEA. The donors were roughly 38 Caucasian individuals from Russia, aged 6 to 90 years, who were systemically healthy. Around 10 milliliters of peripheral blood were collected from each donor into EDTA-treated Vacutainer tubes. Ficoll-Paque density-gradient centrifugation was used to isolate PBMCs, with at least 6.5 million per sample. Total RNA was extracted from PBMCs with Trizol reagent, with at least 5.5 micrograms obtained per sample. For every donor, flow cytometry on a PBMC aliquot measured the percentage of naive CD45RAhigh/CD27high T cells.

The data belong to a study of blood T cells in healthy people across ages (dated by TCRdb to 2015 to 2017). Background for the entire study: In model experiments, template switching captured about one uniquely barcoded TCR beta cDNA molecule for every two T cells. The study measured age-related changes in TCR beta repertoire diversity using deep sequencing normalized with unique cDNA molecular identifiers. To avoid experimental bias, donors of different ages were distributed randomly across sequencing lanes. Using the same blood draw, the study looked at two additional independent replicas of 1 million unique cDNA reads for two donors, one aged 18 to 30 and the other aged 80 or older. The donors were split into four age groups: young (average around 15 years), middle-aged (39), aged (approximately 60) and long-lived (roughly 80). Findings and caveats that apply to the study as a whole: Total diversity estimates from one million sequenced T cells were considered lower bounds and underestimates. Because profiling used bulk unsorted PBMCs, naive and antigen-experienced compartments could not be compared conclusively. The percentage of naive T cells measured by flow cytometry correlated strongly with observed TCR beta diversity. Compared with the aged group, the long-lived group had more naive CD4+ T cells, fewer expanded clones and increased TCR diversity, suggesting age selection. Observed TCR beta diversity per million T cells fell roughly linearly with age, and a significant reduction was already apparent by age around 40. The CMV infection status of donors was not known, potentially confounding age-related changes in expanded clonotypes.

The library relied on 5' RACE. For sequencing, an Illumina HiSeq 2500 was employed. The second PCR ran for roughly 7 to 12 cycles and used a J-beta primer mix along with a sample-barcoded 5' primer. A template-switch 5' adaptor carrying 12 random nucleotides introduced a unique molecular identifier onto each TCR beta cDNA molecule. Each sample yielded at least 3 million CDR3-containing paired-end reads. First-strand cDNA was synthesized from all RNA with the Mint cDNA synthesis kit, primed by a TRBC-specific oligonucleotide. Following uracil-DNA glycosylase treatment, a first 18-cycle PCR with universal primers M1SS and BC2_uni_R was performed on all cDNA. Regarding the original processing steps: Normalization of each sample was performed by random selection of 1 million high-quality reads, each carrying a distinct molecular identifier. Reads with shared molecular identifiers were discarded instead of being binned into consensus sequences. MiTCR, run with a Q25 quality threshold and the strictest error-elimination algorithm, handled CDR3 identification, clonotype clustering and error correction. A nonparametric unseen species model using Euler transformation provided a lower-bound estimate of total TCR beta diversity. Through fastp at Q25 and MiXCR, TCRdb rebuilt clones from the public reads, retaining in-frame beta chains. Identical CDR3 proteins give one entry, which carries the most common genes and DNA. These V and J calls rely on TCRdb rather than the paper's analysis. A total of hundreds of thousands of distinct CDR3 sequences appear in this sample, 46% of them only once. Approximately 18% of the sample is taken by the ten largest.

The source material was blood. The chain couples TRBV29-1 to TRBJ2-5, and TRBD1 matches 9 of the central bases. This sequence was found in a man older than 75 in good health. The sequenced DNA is TGCAGCGTTGAGACAGGGGGGGGGTGGTACTTC. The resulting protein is CSVETGGGWYF.